Sequencing of this T cell receptor (beta chain) was carried out in a study of CD8+CD57+ T cells in acquired aplastic anemia. About the study: The study obtained about 11 million reads on average for CD4+ cells from healthy donors.

The sample holds many counts of this clonotype. Germline V gives CDR1 ENHRY, CDR2 SYGVKD. The CDR3 runs to 14 residues. Trimming cost V 6 bases and J 6 bases, with 16 bases left between them. Genomic DNA, the template, was used for profiling of the TCR beta VDJ and CDR3. One entry per CDR3 protein results from TCRdb running MiXCR on the reads. The sample contains about 420,000 distinct CDR3 sequences, 65% to 75% of which appear only once. Material for sequencing was sorted CD4+, CD8+, or CD8+CD57+ T cells (not recorded which) from PBMCs. The J gene is TRBJ2-3, the V gene TRBV10-3, with a weak D call TRBD2 (6 bases). The sequence was collected from a human donor in good health, serving as a control. The CDR3 protein is CAISPDPRGDTQYF. Here the CDR3 DNA reads TGTGCCATCAGCCCGGATCCTCGGGGGGATACGCAGTATTTT.